The next 15 T cell receptor beta chains were all read from a single sample in a study of blood T cell repertoires in COVID-19 (dated by TCRdb to the early 2020s). The library was produced with the immunoSEQ multiplex PCR assay. TCRdb carries this immuneACCESS record with in-frame sequences only. Its versions omit some clonotypes, under half of them owing to an unresolved V gene in the studies checked, with the rest unexplained. Within this sample are 100,000 to 150,000 clones, with roughly 80% of them counted one time only. About 2% of the sample lies in the top ten. The specimen sequenced was peripheral blood. Receptors were obtained from a man aged 70-80 years with acute or convalescent COVID-19.

J is TRBJ2-7 and V is TRBV11-2; 8 positions agree with TRBD1. J lost 6 bases, V lost 2 bases, and 3 bases had no gene match. The CDR3 covers 13 residues. The germline V gene has CDR1 SGHAT and CDR2 FQNNGV. The CDR3 nucleotides are TGTGCCAGCAGCTTAACGACAGGGGCCGAGCAGTACTTC. Encoded protein: CASSLTTGAEQYF.

This clone was detected only a few times. The chain carries TRBV6-5 and TRBJ1-5; D gene uncertain. Germline lookup yields CDR1 MNHEY and CDR2 SVGAGI. The CDR3 sequence is 14 residues long. Trimming removed 4 bases from V and 5 bases from J, with 12 bases in between. The CDR3 nucleotides read TGTGCCAGCAGTTCTGCTGGACTTTATCAGCCCCAGCATTTT. Translation gives CASSSAGLYQPQHF.

This clone was found once. The chain links TRBV9 to TRBJ1-2; 7 nucleotides align to TRBD1. Per the germline V gene, CDR1 is SGDLS and CDR2 is YYNGEE. The CDR3 has 13 amino acids. V was clipped by 3 bases and J by 3 bases; unmatched bases: 2. CDR3 coding DNA: TGTGCCAGCAGCGCAGGACAGGACTATGGCTACACCTTC. Its protein product is CASSAGQDYGYTF.

The chain's CDR3 is CASSLSTYFTGELFF. The CDR3 DNA reads as TGCGCCAGCAGCTTGTCGACATACTTCACCGGGGAGCTGTTTTTT. V and J are TRBV5-1 and TRBJ2-2, with unresolved D. Trimming shortened V by 1 base and J by 4 bases, and 11 bases separated the two germline ends. Per germline, CDR1 SGHRS and CDR2 YFSETQ. The CDR3 is 15 residues long.

This chain uses TRBV14 with TRBJ1-2; D perhaps matches TRBD1 (5 bases). In germline, CDR1 is SGHDN, CDR2 FVKESK. This CDR3 spans 16 amino acids. The V and J ends lost 1 base and 0 bases respectively, with 12 bases between them. CDR3 nucleotides: TGTGCCAGCAGCCAAGGCCAGGGCCCGTCTAACTATGGCTACACCTTC. Its translation: CASSQGQGPSNYGYTF.

This clone has just a few counts. The chain is built from TRBV7-6 and TRBJ2-7; D uncertain. The CDR3 has 12 residues. Germline values: CDR1 SGHVS, CDR2 FNYEAQ. Between the trimmed V and J ends, which lost 5 bases and 3 bases, there was a span of 8 bases. CDR3 nucleotides: TGTGCCAGCAGCAACAAAATCTACGAGCAGTACTTC. Its protein product is CASSNKIYEQYF.

V is TRBV5-8 and J is TRBJ2-5, with 7 positions matching TRBD1. In germline, CDR1 is SGHTS, CDR2 YDEGEE. The V and J ends lost 4 bases and 4 bases, in that order; junction bases with no gene match: 10. The CDR3 is made up of 15 amino acids. As DNA, the CDR3 is TGTGCCAGCAGCCGAACAGGGGTAGATCCAGAGACCCAGTACTTC. It encodes CASSRTGVDPETQYF.

The chain combines TRBV9 with TRBJ2-7; perhaps TRBD1 as D (6 bases). V gave up 7 bases and J gave up 0 bases, with 17 bases separating them. From germline, CDR1 is SGDLS and CDR2 YYNGEE. The CDR3 is 15 residues long. The CDR3 bases are TGTGCCAGCGAGGCTCGCAGGGGAAGCTCCTACGAGCAGTACTTC. Translation gives CASEARRGSSYEQYF.

The chain employs TRBV5-5 and TRBJ1-2, with D perhaps matching TRBD1 (6 bases). With 4 bases removed from V and 4 bases from J, the gap between germline ends came to 14 bases. The CDR3 consists of 14 residues. CDR1 is SGHKS and CDR2 is YYEKEE in the germline V gene (reference sequence). In nucleotides, the CDR3 is TGTGCCAGCAGCCCCGACAGGACGCTCTATGGCTACACCTTC. It encodes CASSPDRTLYGYTF.

The rearrangement uses TRBV9 and TRBJ1-2; a weak D match, TRBD1 (5 bases). The CDR3 has 16 amino acids. Germline loops: CDR1 SGDLS, CDR2 YYNGEE. Trimming took off 0 bases at V and 3 bases at J, with 15 bases between the two ends. As DNA, the CDR3 is TGTGCCAGCAGCGTAGGGCGGGGGTTAGGGGACTATGGCTACACCTTC. It codes for CASSVGRGLGDYGYTF.

The table lists this clone with a count of one. The genes are TRBV19 and TRBJ1-5; D may be TRBD1 (5 bases). The CDR3 extends over 13 amino acids. Deletions cut 6 bases from V and 6 bases from J, with 12 bases between. Germline lookup yields CDR1 LNHDA and CDR2 SQIVND (reference sequence). CDR3 sequence: CASSAKGIQPQHF. CDR3 DNA sequence: TGTGCCAGTAGCGCGAAGGGGATTCAGCCCCAGCATTTT.

The V and J genes are TRBV3-1 (or the pseudogene TRBV3-2) and TRBJ1-4; TRBD1 might be the D (5 bases). The germline CDR1 and CDR2 sequences are LGHDT and YNNKEL (reference sequence). The CDR3 runs 15 residues. V lost 4 bases and J lost 2, with 11 bases in between. The CDR3 protein is CASSPRGTTNEKLFF. DNA for the CDR3: TGTGCCAGCAGCCCCAGAGGGACTACTAATGAAAAACTGTTTTTT.

A single count supports this clone. The chain uses TRBV12-5 and TRBJ1-5; 9 nucleotides match TRBD1. CDR3 length: 14 residues. Germline values: CDR1 LGHNT, CDR2 FRNRAP. V was pared by 6 bases and J by 4 bases, with 4 bases of the junction left unmatched. The CDR3 DNA reads TGTGCTAGTGGGGGGGGACAGGGTAATCAGCCCCAGCATTTT. Protein product: CASGGGQGNQPQHF.

This clone was seen only a few times. This chain joins TRBV9 and TRBJ2-1, with D maybe TRBD1 (7 bases). The CDR3 extends over 18 amino acids. Germline V gives CDR1 SGDLS, CDR2 YYNGEE. Deletions cut 3 bases from V and 8 bases from J, with 27 bases between. CDR3 in DNA: TGTGCCAGCAGCGAGGGAAGGGAGGACAGGCCGCCGGTCGATGAGCAGTTCTTC. This gives the protein CASSEGREDRPPVDEQFF. Combining the CDR3 with reference TRBV9 and TRBJ2-1 gives the whole variable domain DSGVTQTPKHLITATGQRVTLRCSPRSGDLSVYWYQQSLDQGLQFLIQYYNGEERAKGNILERFSAQQFPDLHSELNLSSLELGDSALYFCASSEGREDRPPVDEQFFGPGTRLTVL.

The chain couples TRBV7-9 to TRBJ2-3, with 12 bases aligning to TRBD2. The CDR3 is 16 residues long. The germline gives CDR1 SEHNR, CDR2 FQNEAQ (reference sequence). Trimming removed 7 bases from V and 6 bases from J; junction bases left unmatched: 11. The chain's CDR3 is CASNDGDTSGGDTQYF. In DNA, the CDR3 is TGTGCCAGCAACGATGGTGATACTAGCGGGGGGGATACGCAGTATTTT. Together with reference TRBV7-9 and TRBJ2-3, the CDR3 gives the full variable domain: DTGVSQNPRHKITKRGQNVTFRCDPISEHNRLYWYRQTLGQGPEFLTYFQNEAQLEKSRLLSDRFSAERPKGSFSTLEIQRTEQGDSAMYLCASNDGDTSGGDTQYFGPGTRLTVL.